One T cell receptor (beta chain) is described in this entry. The antigen remains undetermined. CD4+ naive, central memory, regulatory and stem cell-like memory cells were sorted via CD45RO/CCR7/CD25/CD127/CD95/CD27. The data derive from a study of beta chain features in type 1 diabetes. The study's findings and limits: In every one of the four CD4+ subsets, TCRB CDR3s were moderately but significantly shorter in Type 1 diabetes patients.

Expressed TCRB transcripts were sequenced because the entire RNA isolate underwent reverse transcription. Approximately 3.4 million reads, on average, came from each naive, central memory and regulatory T cell sample. The method was immunoSEQ multiplex PCR; TCRdb's version includes in-frame clones alone and lacks a portion of them. The profile shows over 500,000 clones, roughly a sixth of them singletons. Trimming pared 3 bases from V and 5 bases from J, leaving 29 bases between. This CDR3 has 19 amino acids. Germline CDR1 and CDR2: SGHRS and YFSETQ. What was sequenced was naive CD4+ T cells from blood. The sequence was obtained from a man aged 18 to 29 in good health. This chain links TRBV5-1 with TRBJ2-5, with D perhaps TRBD2 (7 bases). CDR3 sequence (DNA): TGCGCCAGCAGCTCGATCTCCGGGGGGCTCTACTCGGTTTCGGAGACCCAGTACTTC. It codes for CASSSISGGLYSVSETQYF.